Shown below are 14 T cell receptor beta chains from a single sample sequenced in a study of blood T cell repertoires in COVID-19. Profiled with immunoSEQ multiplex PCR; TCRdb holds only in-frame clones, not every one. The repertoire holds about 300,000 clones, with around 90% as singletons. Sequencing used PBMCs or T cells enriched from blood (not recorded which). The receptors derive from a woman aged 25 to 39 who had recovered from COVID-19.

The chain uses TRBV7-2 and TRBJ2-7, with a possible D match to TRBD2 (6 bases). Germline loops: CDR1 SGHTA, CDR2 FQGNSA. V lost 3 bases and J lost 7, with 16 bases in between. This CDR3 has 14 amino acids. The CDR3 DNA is TGTGCCAGCAGCTTGGGACTGACCCCGTGGGAGCAGTACTTC. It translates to CASSLGLTPWEQYF.

CDR3 DNA: TGTGCCAGCAGCGTATCAGGGGTTGGGCCCCAGCATTTT. Protein product: CASSVSGVGPQHF. The V and J genes are TRBV9 and TRBJ1-5; D is perhaps TRBD1 (6 bases). The CDR3 covers 13 residues. The V end lost 1 base, the J end lost 9 bases, and 11 bases lay between the germline ends. The germline V gene has CDR1 SGDLS and CDR2 YYNGEE.

The CDR3 loop is CSVGDRRTNEKLFF. CDR3 sequence (DNA): TGCAGCGTTGGGGACAGGCGAACTAATGAAAAACTGTTTTTT. The gene calls are TRBV29-1 and TRBJ1-4; 8 bases are shared with TRBD1. CDR3 length: 14 amino acids. With 4 bases clipped from V and 1 base from J, the junction kept 2 bases outside the gene matches. From germline, CDR1 is SQVTM and CDR2 ANQGSEA. The full variable domain, completed using reference TRBV29-1 and TRBJ1-4, is SAVISQKPSRDICQRGTSLTIQCQVDSQVTMMFWYRQQPGQSLTLIATANQGSEATYESGFVIDKFPISRPNLTFSTLTVSNMSPEDSSIYLCSVGDRRTNEKLFFGSGTQLSVL.

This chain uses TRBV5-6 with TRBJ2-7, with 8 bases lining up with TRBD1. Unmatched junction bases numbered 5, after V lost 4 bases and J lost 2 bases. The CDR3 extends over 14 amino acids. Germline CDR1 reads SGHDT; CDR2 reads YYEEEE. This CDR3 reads CASSGGQETYEQYF. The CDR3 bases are TGTGCCAGCAGCGGGGGACAGGAAACCTACGAGCAGTACTTC.

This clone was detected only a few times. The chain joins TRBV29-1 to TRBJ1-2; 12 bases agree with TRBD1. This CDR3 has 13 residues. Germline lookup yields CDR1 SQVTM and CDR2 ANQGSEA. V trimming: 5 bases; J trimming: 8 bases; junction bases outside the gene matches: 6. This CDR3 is CSVRDRGLGGYTF. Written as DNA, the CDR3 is TGCAGCGTTAGGGACAGGGGGCTGGGAGGCTACACCTTC.

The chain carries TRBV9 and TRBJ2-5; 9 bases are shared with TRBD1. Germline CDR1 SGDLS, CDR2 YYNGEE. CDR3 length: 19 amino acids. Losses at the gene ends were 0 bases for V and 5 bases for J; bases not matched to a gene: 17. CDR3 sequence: CASSVDPEGQGPRKETQYF. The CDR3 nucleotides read TGTGCCAGCAGCGTAGATCCCGAGGGACAGGGTCCTAGAAAGGAGACCCAGTACTTC.

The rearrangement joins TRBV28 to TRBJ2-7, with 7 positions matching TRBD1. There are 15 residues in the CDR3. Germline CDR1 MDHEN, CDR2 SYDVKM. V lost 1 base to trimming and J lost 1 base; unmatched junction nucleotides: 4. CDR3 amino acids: CASSLSTGASYEQYF. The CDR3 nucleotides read TGTGCCAGCAGTTTATCAACAGGGGCGTCCTACGAGCAGTACTTC.

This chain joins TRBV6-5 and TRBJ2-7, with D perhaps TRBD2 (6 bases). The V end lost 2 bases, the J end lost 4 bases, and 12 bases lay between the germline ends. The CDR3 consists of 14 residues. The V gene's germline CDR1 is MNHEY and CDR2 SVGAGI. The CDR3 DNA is TGTGCCAGCAGTTACAGTACCCGGGGGTACGAGCAGTACTTC. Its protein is CASSYSTRGYEQYF.

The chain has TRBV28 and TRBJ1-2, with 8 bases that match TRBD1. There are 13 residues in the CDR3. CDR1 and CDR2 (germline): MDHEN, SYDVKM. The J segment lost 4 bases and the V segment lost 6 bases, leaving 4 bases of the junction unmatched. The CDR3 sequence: CASRTDRGYGYTF. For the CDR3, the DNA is TGTGCCAGCAGGACCGACAGGGGCTATGGCTACACCTTC.

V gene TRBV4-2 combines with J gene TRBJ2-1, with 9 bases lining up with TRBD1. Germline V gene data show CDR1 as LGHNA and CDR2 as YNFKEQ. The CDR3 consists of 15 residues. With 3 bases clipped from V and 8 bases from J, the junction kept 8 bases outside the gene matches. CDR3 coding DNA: TGTGCCAGCAGCCAGCAGGACAGGGGAGACCATGAGCAGTTCTTC. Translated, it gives CASSQQDRGDHEQFF.

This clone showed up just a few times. The CDR3, as DNA: TGTGCCAGCAGTCCTCACCTCCGACAGGGGCGCTCACCCCTCCACTTT. This translates into CASSPHLRQGRSPLHF. This chain joins TRBV27 and TRBJ1-6; 8 positions agree with TRBD1. With 5 bases clipped from V and 10 bases from J, the junction kept 13 bases outside the gene matches. Germline CDR1 MNHEY, CDR2 SMNVEV (reference sequence). The CDR3 has 16 amino acids.

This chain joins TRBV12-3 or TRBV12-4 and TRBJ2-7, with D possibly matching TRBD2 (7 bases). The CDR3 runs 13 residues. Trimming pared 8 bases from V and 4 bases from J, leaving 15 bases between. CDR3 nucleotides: TGTGCCAGCGCTTTGGGAGGGGGATACGAGCAGTACTTC. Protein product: CASALGGGYEQYF.

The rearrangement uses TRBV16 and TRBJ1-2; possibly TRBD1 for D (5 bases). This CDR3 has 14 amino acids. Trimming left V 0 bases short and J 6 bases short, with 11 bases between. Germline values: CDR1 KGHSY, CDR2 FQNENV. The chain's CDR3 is CASSQSTSGDGYTF. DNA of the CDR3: TGTGCCAGCAGCCAATCCACGTCGGGGGATGGCTACACCTTC.

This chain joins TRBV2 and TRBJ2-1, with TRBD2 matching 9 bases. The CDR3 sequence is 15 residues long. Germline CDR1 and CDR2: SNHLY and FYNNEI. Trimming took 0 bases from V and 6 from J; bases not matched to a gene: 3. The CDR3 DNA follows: TGTGCCAGCAGTGAAGCTATGGGACTAGCCAATGAGCAGTTCTTC. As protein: CASSEAMGLANEQFF.